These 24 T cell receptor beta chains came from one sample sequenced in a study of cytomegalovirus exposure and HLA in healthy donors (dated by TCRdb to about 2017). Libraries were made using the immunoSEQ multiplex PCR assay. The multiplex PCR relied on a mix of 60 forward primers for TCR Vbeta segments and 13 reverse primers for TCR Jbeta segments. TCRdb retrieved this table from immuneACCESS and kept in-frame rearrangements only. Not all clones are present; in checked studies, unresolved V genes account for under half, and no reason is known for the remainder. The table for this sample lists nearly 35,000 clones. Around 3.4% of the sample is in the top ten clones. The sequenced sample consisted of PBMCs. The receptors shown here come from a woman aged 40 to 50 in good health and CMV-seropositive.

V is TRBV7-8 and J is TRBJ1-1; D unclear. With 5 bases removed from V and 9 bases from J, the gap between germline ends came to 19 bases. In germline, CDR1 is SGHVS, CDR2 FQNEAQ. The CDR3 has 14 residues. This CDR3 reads CASSRIRTGGQAFF. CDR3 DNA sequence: TGTGCCAGCAGCCGAATACGGACTGGTGGCCAAGCTTTCTTT.

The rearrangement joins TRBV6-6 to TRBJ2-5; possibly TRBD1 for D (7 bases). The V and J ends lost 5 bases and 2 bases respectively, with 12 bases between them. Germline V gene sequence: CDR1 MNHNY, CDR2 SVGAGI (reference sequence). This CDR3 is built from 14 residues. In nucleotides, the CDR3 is TGTGCCAGCAGTACCTCAGGGGGGCAAGAGACCCAGTACTTC. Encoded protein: CASSTSGGQETQYF.

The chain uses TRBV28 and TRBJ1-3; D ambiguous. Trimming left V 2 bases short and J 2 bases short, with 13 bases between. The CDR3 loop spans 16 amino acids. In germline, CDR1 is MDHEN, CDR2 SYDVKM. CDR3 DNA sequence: TGTGCCAGCAGTTTAACGGCAGGCTTTACTGGAAACACCATATATTTT. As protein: CASSLTAGFTGNTIYF. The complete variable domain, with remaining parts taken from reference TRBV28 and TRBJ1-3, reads DVKVTQSSRYLVKRTGEKVFLECVQDMDHENMFWYRQDPGLGLRLIYFSYDVKMKEKGDIPEGYSVSREKKERFSLILESASTNQTSMYLCASSLTAGFTGNTIYFGEGSWLTVV.

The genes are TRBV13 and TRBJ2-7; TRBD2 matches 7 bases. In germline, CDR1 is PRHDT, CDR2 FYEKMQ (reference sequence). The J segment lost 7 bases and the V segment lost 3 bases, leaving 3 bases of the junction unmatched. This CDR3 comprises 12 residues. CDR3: CASSFQGGEQYF. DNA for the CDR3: TGTGCCAGCAGCTTTCAGGGAGGGGAGCAGTACTTC.

CDR3 bases: TGTGCCAGTAGTACGGTAGCGGGAGGGGGGGAGCAGTTCTTC. Translated: CASSTVAGGGEQFF. The chain is built from TRBV19 and TRBJ2-1, with TRBD2 identical over 11 bases. The ends lost 4 bases at V and 10 bases at J; junction bases unmatched: 6. CDR3 size: 14 residues. Germline V gene lookup returns CDR1 LNHDA and CDR2 SQIVND (reference sequence).

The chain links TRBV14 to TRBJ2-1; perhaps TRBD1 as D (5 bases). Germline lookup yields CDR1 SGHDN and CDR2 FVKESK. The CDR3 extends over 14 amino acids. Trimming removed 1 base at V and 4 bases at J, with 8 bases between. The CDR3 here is CASSQVAGYNEQFF. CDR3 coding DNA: TGTGCCAGCAGCCAAGTTGCAGGGTACAATGAGCAGTTCTTC.

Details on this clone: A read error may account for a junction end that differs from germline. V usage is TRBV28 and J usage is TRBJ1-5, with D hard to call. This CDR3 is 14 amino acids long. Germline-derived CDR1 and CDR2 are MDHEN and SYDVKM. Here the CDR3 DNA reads TGTGCCAGCAGTTTCCATAATAGCAATCAGCACCAGCATTTT. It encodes CASSFHNSNQHQHF.

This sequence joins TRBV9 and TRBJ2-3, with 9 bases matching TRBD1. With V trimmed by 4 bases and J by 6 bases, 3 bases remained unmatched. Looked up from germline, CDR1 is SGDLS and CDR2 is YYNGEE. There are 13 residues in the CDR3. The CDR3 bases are TGTGCCAGCAGCTTCGACAGGGGGGATACGCAGTATTTT. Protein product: CASSFDRGDTQYF.

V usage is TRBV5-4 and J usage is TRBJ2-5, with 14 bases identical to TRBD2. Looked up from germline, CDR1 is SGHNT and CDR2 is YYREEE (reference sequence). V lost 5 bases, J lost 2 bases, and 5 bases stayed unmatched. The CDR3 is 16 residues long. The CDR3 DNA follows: TGTGCCAGCAGGGGGAGACTAGCGGGAGGGCAAGAGACCCAGTACTTC. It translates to CASRGRLAGGQETQYF. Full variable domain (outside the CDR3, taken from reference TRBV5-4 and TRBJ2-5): ETGVTQSPTHLIKTRGQQVTLRCSSQSGHNTVSWYQQALGQGPQFIFQYYREEENGRGNFPPRFSGLQFPNYSSELNVNALELDDSALYLCASRGRLAGGQETQYFGPGTRLLVL.

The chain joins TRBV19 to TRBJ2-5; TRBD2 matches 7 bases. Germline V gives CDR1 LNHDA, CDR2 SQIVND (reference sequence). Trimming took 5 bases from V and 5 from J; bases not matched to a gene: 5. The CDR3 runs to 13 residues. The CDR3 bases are TGTGCCAGTAGTCCCGGGCGGGGGGAGACCCAGTACTTC. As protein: CASSPGRGETQYF.

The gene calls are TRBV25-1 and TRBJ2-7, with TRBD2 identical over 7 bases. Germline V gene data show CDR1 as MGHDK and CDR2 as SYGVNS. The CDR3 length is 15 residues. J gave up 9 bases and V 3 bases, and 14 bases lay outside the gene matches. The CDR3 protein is CASSDFGLDFSGQYF. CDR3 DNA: TGTGCCAGCAGTGATTTCGGACTAGACTTCTCCGGGCAGTACTTC.

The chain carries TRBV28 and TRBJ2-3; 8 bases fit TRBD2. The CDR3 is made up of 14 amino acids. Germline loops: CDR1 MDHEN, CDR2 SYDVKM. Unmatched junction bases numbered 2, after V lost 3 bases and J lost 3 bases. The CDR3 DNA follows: TGTGCCAGCAGTTTTCGCGGGAGGACAGATACGCAGTATTTT. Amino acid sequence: CASSFRGRTDTQYF.

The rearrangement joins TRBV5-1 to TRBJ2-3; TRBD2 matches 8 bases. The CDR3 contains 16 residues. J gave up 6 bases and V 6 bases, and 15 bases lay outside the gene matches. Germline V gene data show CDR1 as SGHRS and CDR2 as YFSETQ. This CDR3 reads CASNGGSAGDLDTQYF. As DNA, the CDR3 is TGCGCCAGCAACGGGGGTTCAGCGGGAGACCTGGATACGCAGTATTTT.

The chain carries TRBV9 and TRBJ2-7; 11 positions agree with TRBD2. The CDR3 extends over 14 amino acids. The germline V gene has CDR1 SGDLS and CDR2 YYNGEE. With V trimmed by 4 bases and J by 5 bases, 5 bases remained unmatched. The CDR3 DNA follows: TGTGCCAGCAGCAAGACTAGCGGGAAGGACGAGCAGTACTTC. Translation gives CASSKTSGKDEQYF.

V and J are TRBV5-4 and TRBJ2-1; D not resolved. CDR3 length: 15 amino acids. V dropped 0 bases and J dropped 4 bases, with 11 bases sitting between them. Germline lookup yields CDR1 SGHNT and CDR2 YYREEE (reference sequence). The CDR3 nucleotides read TGTGCCAGCAGCTTGGCAGGAACCTCATACAATGAGCAGTTCTTC. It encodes CASSLAGTSYNEQFF. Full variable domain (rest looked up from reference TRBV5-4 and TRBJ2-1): ETGVTQSPTHLIKTRGQQVTLRCSSQSGHNTVSWYQQALGQGPQFIFQYYREEENGRGNFPPRFSGLQFPNYSSELNVNALELDDSALYLCASSLAGTSYNEQFFGPGTRLTVL.

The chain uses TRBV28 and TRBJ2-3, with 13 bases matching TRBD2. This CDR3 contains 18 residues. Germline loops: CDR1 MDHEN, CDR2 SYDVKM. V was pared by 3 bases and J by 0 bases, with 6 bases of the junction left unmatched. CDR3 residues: CASSFLGTSGISTDTQYF. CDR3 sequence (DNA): TGTGCCAGCAGTTTCCTTGGGACTAGCGGGATAAGCACAGATACGCAGTATTTT.

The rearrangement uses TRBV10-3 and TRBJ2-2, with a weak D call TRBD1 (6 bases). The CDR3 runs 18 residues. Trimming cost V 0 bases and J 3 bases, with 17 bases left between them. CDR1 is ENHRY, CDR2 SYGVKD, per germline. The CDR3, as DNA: TGTGCCATCAGTGAGTCGGGGGCGGCAGTCGCGGACACCGGGGAGCTGTTTTTT. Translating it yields CAISESGAAVADTGELFF.

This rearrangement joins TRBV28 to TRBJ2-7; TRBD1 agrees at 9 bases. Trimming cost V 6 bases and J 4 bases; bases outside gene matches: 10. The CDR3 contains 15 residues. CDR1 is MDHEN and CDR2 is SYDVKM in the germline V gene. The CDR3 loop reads CASSYAPQGAYEQYF. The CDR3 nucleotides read TGTGCCAGCAGCTATGCCCCACAGGGGGCATACGAGCAGTACTTC. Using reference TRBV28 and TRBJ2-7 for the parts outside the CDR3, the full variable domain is DVKVTQSSRYLVKRTGEKVFLECVQDMDHENMFWYRQDPGLGLRLIYFSYDVKMKEKGDIPEGYSVSREKKERFSLILESASTNQTSMYLCASSYAPQGAYEQYFGPGTRLTVT.

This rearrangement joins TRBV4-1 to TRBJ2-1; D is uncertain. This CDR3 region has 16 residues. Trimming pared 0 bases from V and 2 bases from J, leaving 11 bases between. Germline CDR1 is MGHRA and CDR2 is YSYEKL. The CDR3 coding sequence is TGCGCCAGCAGCCAAGACGTGCTCCTAACCTACAATGAGCAGTTCTTC. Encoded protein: CASSQDVLLTYNEQFF.

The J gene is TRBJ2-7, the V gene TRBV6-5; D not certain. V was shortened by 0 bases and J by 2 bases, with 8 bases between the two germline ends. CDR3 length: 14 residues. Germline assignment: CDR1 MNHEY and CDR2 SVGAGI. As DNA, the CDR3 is TGTGCCAGCAGTTACTCGATCGAGCCCTACGAGCAGTACTTC. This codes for CASSYSIEPYEQYF.

The CDR3 DNA sequence: TGTGCCAGCAGCGAGACGACAGGGTACGGTGAGGACACTGAAGCTTTCTTT. This encodes CASSETTGYGEDTEAFF. This chain joins TRBV5-6 and TRBJ1-1; TRBD1 matches 7 bases. The CDR3 length is 17 residues. CDR1 SGHDT and CDR2 YYEEEE come from the germline V gene. Trimming took 4 bases from V and 3 from J; bases not matched to a gene: 15.

The CDR3 region has the DNA TGTGCCAGCAGTGGTGTAGCGGGAGACTCCTACAATGAGCAGTTCTTC. It encodes CASSGVAGDSYNEQFF. The V call is TRBV25-1, the J call TRBJ2-1, with 9 bases matching TRBD2. Germline CDR1 is MGHDK and CDR2 is SYGVNS. The CDR3 runs to 16 residues. The trim removed 4 bases at V and 0 bases at J, leaving 4 bases unmatched.

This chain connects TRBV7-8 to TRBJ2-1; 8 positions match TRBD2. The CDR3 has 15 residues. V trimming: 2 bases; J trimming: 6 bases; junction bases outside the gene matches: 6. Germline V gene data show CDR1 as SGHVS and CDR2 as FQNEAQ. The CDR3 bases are TGTGCCAGCAGCTTAAGCGGGAGCCCACTCAATGAGCAGTTCTTC. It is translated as CASSLSGSPLNEQFF. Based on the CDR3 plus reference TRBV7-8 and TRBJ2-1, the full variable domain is GAGVSQSPRYKVAKRGQDVALRCDPISGHVSLFWYQQALGQGPEFLTYFQNEAQLDKSGLPSDRFFAERPEGSVSTLKIQRTQQEDSAVYLCASSLSGSPLNEQFFGPGTRLTVL.

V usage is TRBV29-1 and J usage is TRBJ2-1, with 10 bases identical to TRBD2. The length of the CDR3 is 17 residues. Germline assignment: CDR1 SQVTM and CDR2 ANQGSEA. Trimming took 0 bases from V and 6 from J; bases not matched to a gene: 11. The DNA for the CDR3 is TGCAGCGTTGAAGAATCCTTTGCTAGCGGGAGCGGCAATGAGCAGTTCTTC. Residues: CSVEESFASGSGNEQFF.